This is a list of T cell receptor beta chains from one sample in a study of blood T cell repertoires in COVID-19. Data came from immunoSEQ multiplex PCR; TCRdb stores just in-frame clones and leaves some out. The sample includes approximately 100,000 clones, roughly 80% of them seen just once. Sequences were obtained from peripheral blood. All receptors derive from a woman aged 55-69 years with acute or convalescent COVID-19. Both conserved end residues are part of each CDR3. Each record gives: D gene, clone size, V gene, J gene, CDR3 protein, CDR3 DNA. The D gene is left open where the match is weak. Only part of the rows carry a size: once, few, many, or a class if the clone is expanded.

D: .; size: .; V: TRBV19; J: TRBJ1-1; CDR3: CASSIGRAEAFF; DNA: TGTGCCAGTAGTATTGGGAGAGCTGAAGCTTTCTTT
D: .; size: .; V: TRBV5-1; J: TRBJ1-2; CDR3: CASTIGPGDESNYGYTF; DNA: TGCGCCAGCACCATCGGTCCGGGGGATGAGTCTAACTATGGCTACACCTTC
D: .; size: few; V: TRBV6-1; J: TRBJ1-3; CDR3: CASSEFLISGNTIYF; DNA: TGTGCCAGCAGTGAATTCTTAATTTCTGGAAACACCATATATTTT
D: .; size: .; V: TRBV7-9; J: TRBJ2-1; CDR3: CASSLSRAFQDNEQFF; DNA: TGTGCCAGCAGCTTAAGCCGAGCCTTTCAGGACAATGAGCAGTTCTTC
D: TRBD1; size: .; V: TRBV19; J: TRBJ1-5; CDR3: CASSISRGDQPQHF; DNA: TGTGCCAGTAGTATTTCCAGGGGGGATCAGCCCCAGCATTTT
D: TRBD1; size: .; V: TRBV6-5; J: TRBJ1-1; CDR3: CASSQSQGARAEAFF; DNA: TGTGCCAGCAGTCAGTCACAGGGGGCGAGGGCTGAAGCTTTCTTT
D: TRBD1; size: .; V: TRBV2; J: TRBJ1-6; CDR3: CASSSDRGVNSPLHF; DNA: TGTGCCAGCAGTTCTGACAGGGGTGTTAATTCACCCCTCCACTTT
D: TRBD1; size: once; V: TRBV3-1/TRBV3-2; J: TRBJ1-3; CDR3: CASSRGTDSGNTIYF; DNA: TGTGCCAGCAGCCGAGGGACAGACTCTGGAAACACCATATATTTT
D: .; size: .; V: TRBV19; J: TRBJ1-1; CDR3: CASSLLEGTEAFF; DNA: TGTGCCAGTAGCCTTCTCGAGGGCACTGAAGCTTTCTTT
D: .; size: .; V: TRBV30; J: TRBJ1-2; CDR3: CAWSPQYRYTF; DNA: TGTGCCTGGAGTCCGCAGTATCGCTACACCTTC
D: TRBD1; size: .; V: TRBV27; J: TRBJ1-5; CDR3: CASSPGQAPGQPQHF; DNA: TGTGCCAGCAGTCCAGGACAGGCGCCGGGTCAGCCCCAGCATTTT
D: TRBD2; size: .; V: TRBV5-4; J: TRBJ2-3; CDR3: CASRSGGSSGGAFTDTQYF; DNA: TGTGCCAGCAGATCTGGCGGTTCTAGCGGGGGGGCTTTCACAGATACGCAGTATTTT
D: .; size: .; V: TRBV18; J: TRBJ1-6; CDR3: CASSPGQTDNSPLHF; DNA: TGTGCCAGCTCCCCGGGACAAACCGATAATTCACCCCTCCACTTT
D: TRBD1; size: .; V: TRBV2; J: TRBJ1-5; CDR3: CASSGTGTQPQHF; DNA: TGTGCCAGCAGTGGGACAGGAACTCAGCCCCAGCATTTT
D: .; size: .; V: TRBV7-2; J: TRBJ1-5; CDR3: CASSPGQGSNQPQHF; DNA: TGTGCCAGCAGCCCCGGCCAGGGAAGCAATCAGCCCCAGCATTTT
D: TRBD1; size: once; V: TRBV5-1; J: TRBJ1-3; CDR3: CASSSKGAGNTIYF; DNA: TGCGCCAGCAGCTCGAAGGGGGCGGGAAACACCATATATTTT
D: .; size: .; V: TRBV7-9; J: TRBJ2-3; CDR3: CASSRLAGSTDTQYF; DNA: TGTGCCAGCAGCCGACTTGCCGGGAGCACAGATACGCAGTATTTT
D: TRBD1; size: once; V: TRBV6-1; J: TRBJ1-2; CDR3: CASSEMGQGGGYTF; DNA: TGTGCCAGCAGTGAAATGGGACAGGGGGGAGGCTACACCTTC
D: TRBD1; size: .; V: TRBV7-9; J: TRBJ2-7; CDR3: CASSPDRGGQYF; DNA: TGTGCCAGCAGTCCCGACAGGGGTGGGCAGTACTTC
D: .; size: .; V: TRBV5-8; J: TRBJ1-5; CDR3: CASIPGGGQGQPQHF; DNA: TGTGCCAGCATCCCCGGGGGAGGGCAGGGTCAGCCCCAGCATTTT
D: TRBD1; size: .; V: TRBV5-1; J: TRBJ1-1; CDR3: CASSAYRGTEAFF; DNA: TGCGCCAGCAGCGCCTACAGGGGCACTGAAGCTTTCTTT
D: TRBD1; size: .; V: TRBV5-1; J: TRBJ1-4; CDR3: CASSLEWTGREKLFF; DNA: TGCGCCAGCAGCTTGGAGTGGACAGGGAGGGAAAAACTGTTTTTT
D: TRBD1; size: few; V: TRBV4-2; J: TRBJ2-3; CDR3: CASSPRTGGYGDTQYF; DNA: TGTGCCAGCAGCCCCAGGACAGGGGGCTATGGAGATACGCAGTATTTT
D: TRBD2; size: .; V: TRBV7-2; J: TRBJ2-7; CDR3: CASSLLAGNYEQYF; DNA: TGTGCCAGCAGCTTACTAGCGGGAAACTACGAGCAGTACTTC
D: TRBD1; size: .; V: TRBV13; J: TRBJ1-3; CDR3: CASSLRLGQGATGNTIYF; DNA: TGTGCCAGCAGCTTAAGGTTAGGACAGGGGGCTACTGGAAACACCATATATTTT
D: .; size: .; V: TRBV5-5; J: TRBJ1-2; CDR3: CASSAGTYYGYTF; DNA: TGTGCCAGCAGCGCGGGTACTTACTATGGCTACACCTTC
D: .; size: .; V: TRBV3-1/TRBV3-2; J: TRBJ1-1; CDR3: CASSQTYTEAFF; DNA: TGTGCCAGCAGCCAAACATACACTGAAGCTTTCTTT
D: .; size: .; V: TRBV21-1; J: TRBJ2-5; CDR3: CASSTLLTCHRQYQETQYF; DNA: TGTGCCAGCAGCACCCTTTTGACGTGCCATCGACAGTACCAAGAGACCCAGTACTTC